At least ten counts were recorded for the clone carrying this T cell receptor (beta chain). Described time point: newly diagnosed GD, antithyroid drugs for less than 3 months. The TCR library was prepared using RNA isolated from PBMCs. The germline V gene encodes CDR1 SGHAT and CDR2 FQNNGV. The CDR3 loop spans 14 amino acids. V lost 1 base and J lost 3, with 9 bases in between. The data stem from a study of regulatory T cells in long-lasting Graves disease. Building the TCR beta libraries relied on iRepertoire HTBI primers, and CDR3 regions underwent Arm-PCR. How the authors handled the data: From all samples, identification returned 14 TRBJ and 60 to 80 TRBV segments. TCRdb independently ran MiXCR on the multiplex PCR reads; one entry per CDR3 protein. For this entry, the V and J calls and clone size follow TCRdb and not the study's own pipeline. The sample has 540,000 or so distinct CDR3 sequences; roughly 14% are singletons.

These data were also reused for a study on T cells in Graves' hyperthyroidism and ophthalmopathy.

The material was peripheral blood mononuclear cells (PBMCs), obtained at new diagnosis, from a patient treated with antithyroid drugs. The clonotype comes from a man in his thirties or forties with Graves disease. The chain links TRBV11-2 to TRBJ1-1; D gene uncertain. DNA of the CDR3: TGTGCCAGCAGCTTAGTACGGCAGCACACTGAAGCTTTCTTT. Protein: CASSLVRQHTEAFF.